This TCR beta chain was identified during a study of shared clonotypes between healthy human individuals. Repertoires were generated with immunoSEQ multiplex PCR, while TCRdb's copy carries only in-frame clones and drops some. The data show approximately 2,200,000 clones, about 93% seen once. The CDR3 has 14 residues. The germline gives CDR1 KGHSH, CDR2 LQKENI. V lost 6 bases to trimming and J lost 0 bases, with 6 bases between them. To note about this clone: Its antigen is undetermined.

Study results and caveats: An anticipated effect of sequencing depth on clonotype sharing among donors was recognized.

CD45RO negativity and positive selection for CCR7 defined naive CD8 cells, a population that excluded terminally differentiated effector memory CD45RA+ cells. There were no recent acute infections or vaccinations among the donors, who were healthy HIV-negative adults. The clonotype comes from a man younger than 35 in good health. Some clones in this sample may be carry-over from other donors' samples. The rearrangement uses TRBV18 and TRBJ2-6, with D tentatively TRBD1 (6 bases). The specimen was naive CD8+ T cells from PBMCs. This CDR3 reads CASSRGSGANVLTF. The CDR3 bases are TGTGCCAGCTCCAGGGGCTCTGGGGCCAACGTCCTGACTTTC.